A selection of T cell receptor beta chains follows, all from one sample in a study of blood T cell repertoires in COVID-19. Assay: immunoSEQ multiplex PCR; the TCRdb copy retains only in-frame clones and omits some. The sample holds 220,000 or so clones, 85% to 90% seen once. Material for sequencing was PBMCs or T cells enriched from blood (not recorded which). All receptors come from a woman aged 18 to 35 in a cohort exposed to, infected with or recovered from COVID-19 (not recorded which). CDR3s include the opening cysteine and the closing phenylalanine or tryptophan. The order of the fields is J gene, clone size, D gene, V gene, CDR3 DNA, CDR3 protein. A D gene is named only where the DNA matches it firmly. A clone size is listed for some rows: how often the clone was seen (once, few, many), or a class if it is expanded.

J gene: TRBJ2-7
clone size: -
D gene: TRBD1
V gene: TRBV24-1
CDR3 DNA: TGTGCCACCAGTGATCAGAAACAGGGGAAGTACGAGCAGTACTTC
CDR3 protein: CATSDQKQGKYEQYF

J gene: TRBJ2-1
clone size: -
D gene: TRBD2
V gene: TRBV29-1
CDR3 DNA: TGCAGCGTTGATTTGCTAGCGGGGTACAATGAGCAGTTCTTC
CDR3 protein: CSVDLLAGYNEQFF

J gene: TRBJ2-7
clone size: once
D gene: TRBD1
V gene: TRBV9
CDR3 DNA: TGTGCCAGCAGCGTAGAAAGCGGACAGGAGGTTTACTTC
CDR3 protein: CASSVESGQEVYF

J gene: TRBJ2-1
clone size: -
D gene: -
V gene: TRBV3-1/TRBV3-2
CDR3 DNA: TGTGCCAGCAGCCTCCAAACCAGGGCTTTCTACAATGAGCAGTTCTTC
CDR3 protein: CASSLQTRAFYNEQFF

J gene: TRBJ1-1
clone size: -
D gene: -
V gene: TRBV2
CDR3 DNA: TGTGCCAGCAGTGAAACGGCGGGGGGGACTGAAGCTTTCTTT
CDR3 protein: CASSETAGGTEAFF

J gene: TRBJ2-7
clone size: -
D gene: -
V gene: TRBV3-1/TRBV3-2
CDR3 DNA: TGTGCCAGCAGCAGGAGCTCCTACGAGCAGTACTTC
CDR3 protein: CASSRSSYEQYF

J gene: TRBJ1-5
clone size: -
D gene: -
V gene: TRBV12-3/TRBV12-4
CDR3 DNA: TGTGCCAGCACAGGACAGCTGTATCAGCCCCAGCATTTT
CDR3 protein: CASTGQLYQPQHF

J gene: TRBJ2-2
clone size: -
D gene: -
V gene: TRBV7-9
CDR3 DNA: TGTGCCAGCAGCTTTTCTCTCGGGGAGCTGTTTTTT
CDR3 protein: CASSFSLGELFF

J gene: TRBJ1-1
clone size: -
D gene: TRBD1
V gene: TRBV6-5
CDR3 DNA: TGTGCCAGCTCGACAGGGGATGAGAACACTGAAGCTTTCTTT
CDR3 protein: CASSTGDENTEAFF

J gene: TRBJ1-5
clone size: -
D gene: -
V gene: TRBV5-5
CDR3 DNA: TGTGCCAGCAGCTTGGCCCCCCTCAATCAGCCCCAGCATTTT
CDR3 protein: CASSLAPLNQPQHF

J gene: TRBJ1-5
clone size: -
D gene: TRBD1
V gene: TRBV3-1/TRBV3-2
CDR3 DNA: TGTGCCAGCAGCGCTACAGGGGGCAGCGATCAGCCCCAGCATTTT
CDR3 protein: CASSATGGSDQPQHF

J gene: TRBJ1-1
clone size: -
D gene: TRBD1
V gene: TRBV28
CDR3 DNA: TGTGCCAGCAGTTTCTCGGACAGGGCATTGGAAGCTTTCTTT
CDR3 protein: CASSFSDRALEAFF

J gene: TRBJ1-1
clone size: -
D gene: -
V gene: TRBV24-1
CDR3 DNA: TGTGCCACCAGTGACGGCAGGGAAGCTTTCTTT
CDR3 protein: CATSDGREAFF

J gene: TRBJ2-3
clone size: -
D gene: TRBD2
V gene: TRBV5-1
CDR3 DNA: TGCGCCAGCAGCTTGGAAATAGCGGGAGCAATGGATACGCAGTATTTT
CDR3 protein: CASSLEIAGAMDTQYF

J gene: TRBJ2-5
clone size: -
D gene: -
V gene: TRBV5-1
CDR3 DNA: TGCGCCAGCAGCTTAAGGGGGGAGACCCAGTACTTC
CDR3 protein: CASSLRGETQYF

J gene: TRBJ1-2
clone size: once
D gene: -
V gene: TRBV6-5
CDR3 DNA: TGTGCCAGCAGCCCAGAAAGAGGGATTGGCTACACCTTC
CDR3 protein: CASSPERGIGYTF

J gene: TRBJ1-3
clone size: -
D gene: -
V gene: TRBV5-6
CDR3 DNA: TGTGCCAGCAGCTTGGGGGGCCATGGTCGGGTCACCATATATTTT
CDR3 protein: CASSLGGHGRVTIYF

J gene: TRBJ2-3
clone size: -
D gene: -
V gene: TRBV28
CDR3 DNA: TGTGCCAGCAGTTCCGCCGGGAGCACAGATACGCAGTATTTT
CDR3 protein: CASSSAGSTDTQYF

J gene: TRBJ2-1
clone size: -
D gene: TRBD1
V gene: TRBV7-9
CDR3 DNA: TGTGCCAGCAGCTCAACCGGGACAGTATACAATGAGCAGTTCTTC
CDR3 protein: CASSSTGTVYNEQFF

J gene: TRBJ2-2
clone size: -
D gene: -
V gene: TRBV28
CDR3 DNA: TGTGCCAGCACCATGTGGGGGGATAACGGGGAGCTGTTTTTT
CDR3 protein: CASTMWGDNGELFF

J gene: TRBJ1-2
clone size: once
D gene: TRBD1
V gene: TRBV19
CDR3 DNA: TGTGCCAGTAGCAGGGACAGCCGACACAACTATGGCTACACCTTC
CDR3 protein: CASSRDSRHNYGYTF

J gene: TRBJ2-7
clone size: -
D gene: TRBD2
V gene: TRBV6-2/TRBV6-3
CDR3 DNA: TGTGCCAGCAGTACCCCCCTAGCGGGAATATACGAGCAGTACTTC
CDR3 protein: CASSTPLAGIYEQYF

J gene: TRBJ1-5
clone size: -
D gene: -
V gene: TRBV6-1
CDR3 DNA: TGTGCCAGCAGTGCCCCCCTCGAAGGGGTATATCAGCCCCAGCATTTT
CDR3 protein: CASSAPLEGVYQPQHF

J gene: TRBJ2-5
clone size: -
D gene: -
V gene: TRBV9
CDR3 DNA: TGTGCCAGCAGCCCCAGGGGTAGCCAAGAGACCCAGTACTTC
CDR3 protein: CASSPRGSQETQYF

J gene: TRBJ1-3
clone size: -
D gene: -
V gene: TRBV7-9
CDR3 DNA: TGTGCCAGCAGCTTAATTGGCACGAACTCTGGAAACACCATATATTTT
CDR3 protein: CASSLIGTNSGNTIYF

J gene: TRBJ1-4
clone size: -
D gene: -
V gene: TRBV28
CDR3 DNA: TGTGCCAGCAGTGGAACCGTGGGAGCTAATGAAAAACTGTTTTTT
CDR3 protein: CASSGTVGANEKLFF

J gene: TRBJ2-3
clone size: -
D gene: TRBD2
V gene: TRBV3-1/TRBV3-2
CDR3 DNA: TGTGCCAGCAGCCAAGAGATCCTAGCGGGGGGCACAGATACGCAGTATTTT
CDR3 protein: CASSQEILAGGTDTQYF

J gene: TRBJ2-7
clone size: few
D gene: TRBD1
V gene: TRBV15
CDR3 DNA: TGTGCCACCAGCAGAGAAGCAGGGGGCTACGAGCAGTACTTC
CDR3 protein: CATSREAGGYEQYF

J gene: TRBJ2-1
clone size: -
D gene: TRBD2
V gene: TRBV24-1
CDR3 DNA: TGTGCCACCACTCCAAGTGGAGCGGGAGGGCCGCGGGAGCAGTTCTTC
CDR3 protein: CATTPSGAGGPREQFF

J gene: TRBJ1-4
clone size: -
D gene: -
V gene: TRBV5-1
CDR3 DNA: TGCGCCAGCAGCTTGGGGTTGCTACAGGGAAGCGAAAAACTGTTTTTT
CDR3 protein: CASSLGLLQGSEKLFF

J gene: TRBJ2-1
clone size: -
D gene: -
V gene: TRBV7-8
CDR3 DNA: TGTGCCAGCAGTCCACCCTCAGTTAGGGTTGGCGGGGATGAGCAGTTCTTC
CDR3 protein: CASSPPSVRVGGDEQFF

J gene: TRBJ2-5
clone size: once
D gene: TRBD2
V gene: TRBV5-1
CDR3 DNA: TGCGCCAGCAGCCAGACTAGCGGGGGCGCTGAGACCCAGTACTTC
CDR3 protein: CASSQTSGGAETQYF

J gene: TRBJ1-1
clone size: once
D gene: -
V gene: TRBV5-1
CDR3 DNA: TGCGCCAGCAGCTTGGCCGGTGGGGCGTGGACTGAAGCTTTCTTT
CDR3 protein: CASSLAGGAWTEAFF

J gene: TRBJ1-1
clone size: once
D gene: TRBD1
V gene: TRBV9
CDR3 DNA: TGTGCCAGCAGCGTAGGAGCTCGGACAGGCTCTGGTGAAGCTTTCTTT
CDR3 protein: CASSVGARTGSGEAFF

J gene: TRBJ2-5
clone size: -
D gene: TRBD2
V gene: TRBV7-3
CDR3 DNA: TGTGCCAGCAGCTTGGGGCTAGCGGGCGGTGAAGAGACCCAGTACTTC
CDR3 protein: CASSLGLAGGEETQYF

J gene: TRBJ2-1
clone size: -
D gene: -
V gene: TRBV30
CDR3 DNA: TGTGCCTGGACCCTACTAAAGACTAGCAATGAGCAGTTCTTC
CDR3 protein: CAWTLLKTSNEQFF

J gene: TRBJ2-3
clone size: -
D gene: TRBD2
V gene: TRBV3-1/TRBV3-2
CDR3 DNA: TGTGCCAGCAGCCAAGACCCCGCTAGCGGGGCACAGTATTTT
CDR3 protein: CASSQDPASGAQYF

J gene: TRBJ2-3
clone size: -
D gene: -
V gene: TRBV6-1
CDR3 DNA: TGTGCCAGCAGTGATTCGACAGGCCTAGATACGCAGTATTTT
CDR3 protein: CASSDSTGLDTQYF

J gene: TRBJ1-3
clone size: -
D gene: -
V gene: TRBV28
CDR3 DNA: TGTGCCAGCAGTTTGATAGCCTCTGGAAACACCATATATTTT
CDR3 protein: CASSLIASGNTIYF

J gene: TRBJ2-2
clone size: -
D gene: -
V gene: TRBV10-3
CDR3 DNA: TGTGCCATCAGTGGCCCCCTACAGGGTAACACCGGGGAGCTGTTTTTT
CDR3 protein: CAISGPLQGNTGELFF

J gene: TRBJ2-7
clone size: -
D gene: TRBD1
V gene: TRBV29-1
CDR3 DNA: TGCAGCGTCTCAGTGGACAGGGGTGGTTGGTACGAGCAGTACTTC
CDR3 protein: CSVSVDRGGWYEQYF

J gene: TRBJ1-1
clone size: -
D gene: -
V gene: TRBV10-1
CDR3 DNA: TGCGCCAGCAGCAGTACGACAGGGAACACTGAAGCTTTCTTT
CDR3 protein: CASSSTTGNTEAFF

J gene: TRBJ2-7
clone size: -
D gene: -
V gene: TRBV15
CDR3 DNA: TGTGCCACCAGCAGACAGGCAGACGAGCAGTACTTC
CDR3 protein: CATSRQADEQYF

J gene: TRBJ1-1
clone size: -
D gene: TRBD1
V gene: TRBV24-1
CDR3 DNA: TGTGCCACCAGTACAGGGGGCTTTGAAGCTTTCTTT
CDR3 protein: CATSTGGFEAFF

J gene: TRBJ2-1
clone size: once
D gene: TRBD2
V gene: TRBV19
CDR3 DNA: TGTGCCAGTAGTATCGAAAGCGCTAGCGGGGGGGTTTTCTTC
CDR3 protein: CASSIESASGGVFF

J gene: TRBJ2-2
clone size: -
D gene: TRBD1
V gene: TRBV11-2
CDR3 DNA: TGTGCCAGCAGTACCACAGGGGGCCGGACCGGGGAGCTGTTTTTT
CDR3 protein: CASSTTGGRTGELFF

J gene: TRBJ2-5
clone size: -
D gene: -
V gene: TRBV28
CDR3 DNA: TGTGCCAGCAGTTCCTTAGCCATGGTGGAGACCCAGTACTTC
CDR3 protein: CASSSLAMVETQYF

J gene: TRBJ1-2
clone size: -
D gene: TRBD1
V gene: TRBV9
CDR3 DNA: TGTGCCAGCAGCAACGACAGGGACTATGGCTACACCTTC
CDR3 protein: CASSNDRDYGYTF

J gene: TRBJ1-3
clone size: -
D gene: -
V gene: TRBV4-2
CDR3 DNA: TGTGCCAGCAGCCAAGATACTGACTCTGGAAACACCATATATTTT
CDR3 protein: CASSQDTDSGNTIYF

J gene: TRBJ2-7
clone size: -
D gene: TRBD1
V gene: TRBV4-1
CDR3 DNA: TGCGCCAGCAGCCCAGGACAGGGAGTGGAGTACGAGCAGTACTTC
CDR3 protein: CASSPGQGVEYEQYF

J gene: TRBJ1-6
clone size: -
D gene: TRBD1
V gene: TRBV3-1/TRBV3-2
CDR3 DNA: TGTGCCAGCAGGTTGGGACAGGGTAATTCACCCCTCCACTTT
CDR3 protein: CASRLGQGNSPLHF

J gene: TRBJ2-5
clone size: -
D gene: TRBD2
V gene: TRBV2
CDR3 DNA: TGTGCCAGCAGAGAGCCGGTAGCGGGAAAAGAGACCCAGTACTTC
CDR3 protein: CASREPVAGKETQYF

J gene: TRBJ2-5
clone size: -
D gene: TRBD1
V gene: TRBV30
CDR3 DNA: TGTGCCTGGAGTAAAGGGGGCGGCGAGACCCAGTACTTC
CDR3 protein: CAWSKGGGETQYF